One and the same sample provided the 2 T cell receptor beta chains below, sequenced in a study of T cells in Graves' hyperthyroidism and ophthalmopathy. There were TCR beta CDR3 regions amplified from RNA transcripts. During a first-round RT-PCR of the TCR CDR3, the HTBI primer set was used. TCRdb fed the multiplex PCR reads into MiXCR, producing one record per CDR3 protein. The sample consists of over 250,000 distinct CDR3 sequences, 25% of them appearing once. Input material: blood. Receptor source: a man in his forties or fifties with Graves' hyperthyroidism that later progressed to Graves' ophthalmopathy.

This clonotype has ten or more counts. CDR3 nucleotide sequence: TGCGCCAGCAGCGGAACGGGACAGGCGACGACCGGGGAGCTGTTTTTT. It codes for CASSGTGQATTGELFF. The genes are TRBV5-1 and TRBJ2-2; TRBD1 aligns across 8 bases. Trimming took 4 bases from V and 5 from J; bases not matched to a gene: 10. Germline V gene data show CDR1 as SGHRS and CDR2 as YFSETQ. CDR3 length: 16 amino acids.

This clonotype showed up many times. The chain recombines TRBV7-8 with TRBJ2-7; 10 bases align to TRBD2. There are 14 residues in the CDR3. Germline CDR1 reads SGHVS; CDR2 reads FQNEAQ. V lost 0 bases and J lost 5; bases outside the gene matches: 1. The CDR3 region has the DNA TGTGCCAGCAGCTTAGCACTAGCGGGGAACGAGCAGTACTTC. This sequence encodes CASSLALAGNEQYF.